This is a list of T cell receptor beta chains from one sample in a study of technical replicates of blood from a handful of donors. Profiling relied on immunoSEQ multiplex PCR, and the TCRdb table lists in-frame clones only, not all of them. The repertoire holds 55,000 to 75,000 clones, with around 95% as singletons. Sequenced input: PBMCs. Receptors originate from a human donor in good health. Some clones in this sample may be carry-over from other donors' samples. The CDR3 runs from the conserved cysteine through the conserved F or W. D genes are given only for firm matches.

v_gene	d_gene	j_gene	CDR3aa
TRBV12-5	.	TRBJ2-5	CASGFALKETQYF
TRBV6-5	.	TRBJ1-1	CASSPSGARGTEAFF
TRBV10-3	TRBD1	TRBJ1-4	CATRPQGALDEKLFF
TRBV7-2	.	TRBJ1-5	CASSTGLGPQHF
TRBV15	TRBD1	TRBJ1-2	CATSRVGQGGYGYTF
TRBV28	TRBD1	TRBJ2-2	CASSLYRGDAGELFF
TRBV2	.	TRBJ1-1	CASRGDDTEAFF
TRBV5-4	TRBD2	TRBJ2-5	CASSQGTSGGWTQYF
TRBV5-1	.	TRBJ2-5	CASSSVDRPVQETQYF
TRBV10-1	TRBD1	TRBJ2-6	CASSESRDRGQGANVLTF
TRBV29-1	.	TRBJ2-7	CSVLTEAYEQYF
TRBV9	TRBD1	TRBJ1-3	CASSAGQTSGNTIYF
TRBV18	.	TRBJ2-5	CASSPLGRETQYF
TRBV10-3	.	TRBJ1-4	CAISEVRDEKLFF
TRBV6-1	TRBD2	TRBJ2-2	CASSYGGETGELFF
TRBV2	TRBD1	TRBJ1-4	CASRGADRTTEKLFF
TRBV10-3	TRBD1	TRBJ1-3	CAISSTFGTGVSSGNTIYF
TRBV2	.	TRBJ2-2	CASSEAEKSTGELFF
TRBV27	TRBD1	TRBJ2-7	CASRRQGKIEQYF